A single sample is the source of the 26 T cell receptor beta chains below, sequenced in a study of lymphopenia after photon versus proton radiotherapy. The protocol was immunoSEQ multiplex PCR, while the TCRdb copy is restricted to in-frame clones and leaves out a portion. The sample records some 44,000 clones, under 85% being singletons. The sample was peripheral blood, taken from a patient treated with proton-based radiotherapy. These receptors all stem from a woman between 70 and 85 years old with pancreatic cancer.

V usage is TRBV19 and J usage is TRBJ2-2; possibly TRBD1 for D (5 bases). V was clipped by 3 bases and J by 4 bases, with 18 bases between them. The CDR3 contains 17 residues. Looked up from germline, CDR1 is LNHDA and CDR2 is SQIVND (reference sequence). CDR3 loop: CASSIGWAGSRTGELFF. In DNA form, the CDR3 reads TGTGCCAGTAGTATCGGGTGGGCAGGGTCTCGCACCGGGGAGCTGTTTTTT.

J is TRBJ1-3 and V is TRBV6-5; 10 bases line up with TRBD1. The CDR3 totals 14 residues. V shed 8 bases and J 4 bases; nucleotides not matched to a gene: 5. Germline V gene lookup returns CDR1 MNHEY and CDR2 SVGAGI. The CDR3 DNA sequence: TGTGCCAGCTGGACAGGGGGTATCGGAAACACCATATATTTT. It translates to CASWTGGIGNTIYF.

There are a few counts of this clone. This sequence joins TRBV7-2 and TRBJ2-1, with TRBD1 matching 7 bases. Germline V gives CDR1 SGHTA, CDR2 FQGNSA. V dropped 1 base and J dropped 7; count of bases not matched to a gene: 10. There are 16 residues in the CDR3. CDR3 DNA: TGTGCCAGCAGCTTAGAGGGGACAGTGAGGAGGAATGAGCAGTTCTTC. This translates into CASSLEGTVRRNEQFF.

This chain uses TRBV6-6 with TRBJ2-2, with no clear D. Trimming cost V 2 bases and J 7 bases, with 8 bases left between them. CDR3 length equals 13 residues. Germline V CDR1 and CDR2: MNHNY, SVGAGI (reference sequence). CDR3 sequence: CASSYATGGELFF. The CDR3 region has the DNA TGTGCCAGCAGTTACGCCACGGGCGGGGAGCTGTTTTTT.

The V and J genes are TRBV6-5 and TRBJ1-5; TRBD1 agrees at 8 bases. Germline V gives CDR1 MNHEY, CDR2 SVGAGI. This CDR3 comprises 15 residues. J lost 6 bases, V lost 4 bases, and 8 bases had no gene match. The CDR3 coding sequence is TGTGCCAGCAGTTCCCATACAGGGGGAGGTCAGCCCCAGCATTTT. It specifies CASSSHTGGGQPQHF.

The V and J genes are TRBV18 and TRBJ1-1, with unresolved D. The CDR3 contains 14 residues. Trimming took 3 bases from V and 1 from J, leaving 9 bases between them. Germline loops: CDR1 KGHSH, CDR2 LQKENI. CDR3 DNA sequence: TGTGCCAGCTCACCCCTAGACCAGAACACTGAAGCTTTCTTT. It encodes CASSPLDQNTEAFF.

The rearrangement joins TRBV11-3 to TRBJ2-1; D not certain. Germline V lookup: CDR1 SGHNT, CDR2 YENEEA. The germline V and J ends were trimmed by 5 bases and 2 bases, with 13 bases remaining between them. CDR3 length: 15 residues. The CDR3 loop reads CASSPILSPYNEQFF. CDR3 bases: TGTGCCAGCAGCCCGATTCTAAGCCCCTACAATGAGCAGTTCTTC. Based on the CDR3 plus reference TRBV11-3 and TRBJ2-1, the full variable domain is EAGVVQSPRYKIIEKKQPVAFWCNPISGHNTLYWYLQNLGQGPELLIRYENEEAVDDSQLPKDRFSAERLKGVDSTLKIQPAELGDSAVYLCASSPILSPYNEQFFGPGTRLTVL.

By share, this clone counts as medium-sized. The rearrangement links TRBV28 to TRBJ1-2; a possible D gene is TRBD1 (6 bases). The CDR3 has 16 residues. The V and J ends lost 5 bases and 4 bases respectively, with 20 bases between them. CDR1 is MDHEN and CDR2 is SYDVKM in the germline V gene. DNA of the CDR3: TGTGCCAGCAGTCCCCTGGGGGCGGATAGCCGCTATGGCTACACCTTC. This encodes CASSPLGADSRYGYTF.

V gene TRBV15 combines with J gene TRBJ2-3, with 7 bases fitting TRBD2. Trimming cost V 3 bases and J 1 base; bases outside gene matches: 7. Germline-derived CDR1 and CDR2 are LNHNV and YYDKDF (reference sequence). This CDR3 has 16 amino acids. The CDR3 nucleotides read TGTGCCACCAGCAGGATAGTCCTAGCGGGCACAGATACGCAGTATTTT. Translating it yields CATSRIVLAGTDTQYF.

This clone was detected only a few times. V and J are TRBV5-6 and TRBJ2-1; 8 bases map to TRBD1. The CDR3 has 15 amino acids. With V trimmed by 1 base and J by 2 bases, 2 bases remained unmatched. CDR1 and CDR2 from the germline V gene are SGHDT and YYEEEE. CDR3 bases: TGTGCCAGCAGCTTGTCAGGGGGCGCCTACAATGAGCAGTTCTTC. Residues: CASSLSGGAYNEQFF.

The chain combines TRBV6-5 with TRBJ1-2; D is perhaps TRBD1 (5 bases). Per the germline V gene, CDR1 is MNHEY and CDR2 is SVGAGI. V gave up 5 bases and J gave up 8 bases, with 9 bases separating them. The CDR3 totals 11 residues. CDR3 in amino acids: CASSRGDGYTF. The CDR3 DNA is TGTGCCAGCAGTCGCGGGGACGGCTACACCTTC.

The chain couples TRBV28 to TRBJ1-2, with D tentatively TRBD1 (5 bases). V was cut by 3 bases and J by 4 bases, with 12 bases left in between. Germline V lookup: CDR1 MDHEN, CDR2 SYDVKM. The CDR3 extends over 14 amino acids. CDR3: CASSLQGRSYGYTF. As DNA, the CDR3 is TGTGCCAGCAGTTTGCAGGGACGGTCCTATGGCTACACCTTC.

The chain couples TRBV5-8 to TRBJ2-1; a weak D match, TRBD2 (7 bases). CDR3 length equals 16 residues. The germline V gene has CDR1 SGHTS and CDR2 YDEGEE. The V end was cut by 3 bases, the J end by 4 bases, with 17 bases between. This chain's CDR3 is CASSSSLRGPYNEQFF. CDR3 sequence (DNA): TGTGCCAGCAGCTCGAGTCTGCGGGGGCCGTACAATGAGCAGTTCTTC.

The J gene is TRBJ2-1, the V gene TRBV6-1, with TRBD2 matching 7 bases. CDR3 length: 14 amino acids. With 6 bases clipped from V and 7 bases from J, the junction kept 9 bases outside the gene matches. Germline lookup yields CDR1 MNHNS and CDR2 SASEGT. CDR3 bases: TGTGCCAGCAGCGCGGCGGGAGCCGGAAATGAGCAGTTCTTC. Translating it yields CASSAAGAGNEQFF.

This chain links TRBV5-1 with TRBJ2-6; D uncertain. This CDR3 spans 20 amino acids. The V and J ends lost 0 bases and 0 bases respectively, with 19 bases between them. Germline-derived CDR1 and CDR2 are SGHRS and YFSETQ. The CDR3 nucleotides read TGCGCCAGCAGCTTGGGGACGGTGGGCCTCGACCCCTCTGGGGCCAACGTCCTGACTTTC. Its protein product is CASSLGTVGLDPSGANVLTF.

The J gene is TRBJ1-1, the V gene TRBV6-5; D is uncertain. CDR3 length: 13 amino acids. Trimming removed 6 bases from V and 4 bases from J, with 12 bases in between. Germline V gene lookup returns CDR1 MNHEY and CDR2 SVGAGI. The CDR3 spells CASSVDWTTEAFF. CDR3 DNA: TGTGCCAGCAGCGTAGATTGGACCACTGAAGCTTTCTTT.

Comment on this clone: Other DNA sequences in this sample translate to the same CDR3. V and J are TRBV28 and TRBJ2-5, with D possibly being TRBD1 (5 bases). Germline V lookup: CDR1 MDHEN, CDR2 SYDVKM. With 2 bases removed from V and 2 bases from J, the gap between germline ends came to 12 bases. The CDR3 runs 15 residues. The CDR3 is CASSLRGAGQETQYF. In DNA form, the CDR3 reads TGTGCCAGCAGTTTAAGGGGCGCAGGACAAGAGACCCAGTACTTC.

V and J are TRBV19 and TRBJ2-7; D is perhaps TRBD1 or TRBD2 (6 bases each). This CDR3 spans 12 amino acids. Looked up from germline, CDR1 is LNHDA and CDR2 is SQIVND (reference sequence). Trimming removed 7 bases at V and 3 bases at J, with 10 bases between. DNA for the CDR3: TGTGCCAGTAACGGGGGCGGCTACGAGCAGTACTTC. Translation gives CASNGGGYEQYF. Complete variable domain (other parts from reference TRBV19 and TRBJ2-7): DGGITQSPKYLFRKEGQNVTLSCEQNLNHDAMYWYRQDPGQGLRLIYYSQIVNDFQKGDIAEGYSVSREKKESFPLTVTSAQKNPTAFYLCASNGGGYEQYFGPGTRLTVT.

The V call is TRBV2, the J call TRBJ2-7, with 10 bases that match TRBD1. This CDR3 spans 12 amino acids. Germline CDR1 reads SNHLY; CDR2 reads FYNNEI. The V gene end was trimmed by 10 bases and the J gene end by 5 bases; junction bases not matched to a gene: 5. CDR3 DNA sequence: TGTGCCACCGCGACAGGGGGCAACGAGCAGTACTTC. Translating gives CATATGGNEQYF.

V and J are TRBV4-2 and TRBJ1-6, with 9 bases aligning to TRBD1. The CDR3 spans 15 residues. V shed 2 bases and J 10 bases; nucleotides not matched to a gene: 6. The germline V gene has CDR1 LGHNA and CDR2 YNFKEQ. DNA for the CDR3: TGTGCCAGCAGCCAAAAACAGGGGGCGGACTCACCCCTCCACTTT. Protein: CASSQKQGADSPLHF.

This clone appeared a few times. The CDR3 nucleotides read TGTGCCAGCAGCCAAACACAGACAAACACCGGGGAGCTGTTTTTT. This codes for CASSQTQTNTGELFF. V gene TRBV7-2 combines with J gene TRBJ2-2, with D uncertain. Germline values: CDR1 SGHTA, CDR2 FQGNSA. V was trimmed by 5 bases and J by 2 bases, leaving 12 bases between them. This CDR3 is 15 amino acids long. Supplemented by reference TRBV7-2 and TRBJ2-2, the full variable domain reads GAGVSQSPSNKVTEKGKDVELRCDPISGHTALYWYRQSLGQGLEFLIYFQGNSAPDKSGLPSDRFSAERTGGSVSTLTIQRTQQEDSAVYLCASSQTQTNTGELFFGEGSRLTVL.

The V call is TRBV7-9, the J call TRBJ2-5, with TRBD1 as a possible D gene (6 bases). Germline CDR1 reads SEHNR; CDR2 reads FQNEAQ (reference sequence). The CDR3 has 12 amino acids. Trimming stripped 9 bases from V and 3 bases from J, with 11 bases between. CDR3 DNA sequence: TGTGCCAGTATACAGGGAGAAGAGACCCAGTACTTC. Translating it yields CASIQGEETQYF.

The chain links TRBV6-5 to TRBJ1-6; tentatively, D is TRBD1 (5 bases). Germline CDR1 reads MNHEY; CDR2 reads SVGAGI. The CDR3 covers 16 residues. Trimming stripped 2 bases from V and 6 bases from J, with 14 bases between. The CDR3 is CASSYRPGLSNSPLHF. CDR3 nucleotide sequence: TGTGCCAGCAGTTACCGGCCGGGACTCTCTAATTCACCCCTCCACTTT.

The chain has TRBV25-1 and TRBJ2-3; weak D call: TRBD1 (5 bases). The V end lost 4 bases, the J end lost 3 bases, and 14 bases lay between the germline ends. The CDR3 length is 15 residues. Per germline, CDR1 MGHDK and CDR2 SYGVNS. CDR3 residues: CASSAPGSLTDTQYF. The CDR3 region has the DNA TGTGCCAGCAGTGCGCCAGGGTCGTTGACAGATACGCAGTATTTT.

This clone was detected a few times. This sequence joins TRBV27 and TRBJ2-3, with 9 positions matching TRBD1. The V segment lost 7 bases and the J segment 14 bases; nucleotides outside the gene matches: 13. The germline CDR1 and CDR2 sequences are MNHEY and SMNVEV (reference sequence). The CDR3 runs to 13 residues. The CDR3, as DNA: TGTGCCAGCACTTCGACAGGGGGAACCCAAGGGTATTTT. Encoded protein: CASTSTGGTQGYF.

This clone was seen only once. This sequence joins TRBV19 and TRBJ1-4; D call uncertain. Germline V CDR1 and CDR2: LNHDA, SQIVND (reference sequence). Trimming stripped 7 bases from V and 0 bases from J, with 15 bases between. This CDR3 spans 16 amino acids. This chain's CDR3 is CASTRGPIATNEKLFF. CDR3 DNA: TGTGCCAGTACCAGAGGACCGATTGCAACTAATGAAAAACTGTTTTTT.